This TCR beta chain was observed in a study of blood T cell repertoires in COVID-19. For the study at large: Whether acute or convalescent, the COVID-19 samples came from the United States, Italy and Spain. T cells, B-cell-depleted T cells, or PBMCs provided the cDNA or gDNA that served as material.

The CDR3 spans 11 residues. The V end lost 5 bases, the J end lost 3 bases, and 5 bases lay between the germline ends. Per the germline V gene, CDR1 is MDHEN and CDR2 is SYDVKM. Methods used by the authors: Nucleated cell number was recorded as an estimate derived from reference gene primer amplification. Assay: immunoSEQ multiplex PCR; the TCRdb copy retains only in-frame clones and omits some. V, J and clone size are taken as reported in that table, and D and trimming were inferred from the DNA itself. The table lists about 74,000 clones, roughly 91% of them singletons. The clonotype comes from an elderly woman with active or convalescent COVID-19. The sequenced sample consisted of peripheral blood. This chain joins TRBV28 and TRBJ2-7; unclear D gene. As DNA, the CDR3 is TGTGCCAGCAGTACCTACTACGAGCAGTACTTC. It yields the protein CASSTYYEQYF.